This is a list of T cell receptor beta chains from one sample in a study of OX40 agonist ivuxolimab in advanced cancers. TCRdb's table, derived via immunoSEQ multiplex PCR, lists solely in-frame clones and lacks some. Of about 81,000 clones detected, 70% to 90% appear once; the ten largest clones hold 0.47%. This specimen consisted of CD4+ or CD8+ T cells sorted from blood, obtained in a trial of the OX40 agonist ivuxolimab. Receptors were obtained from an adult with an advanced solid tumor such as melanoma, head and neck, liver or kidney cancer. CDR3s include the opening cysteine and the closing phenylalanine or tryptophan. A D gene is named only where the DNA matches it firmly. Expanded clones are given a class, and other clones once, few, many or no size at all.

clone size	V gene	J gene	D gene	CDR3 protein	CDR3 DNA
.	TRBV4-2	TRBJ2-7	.	CASSQASGTGPYEQYF	TGTGCCAGCAGCCAGGCGTCCGGGACTGGCCCCTACGAGCAGTACTTC
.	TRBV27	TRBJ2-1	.	CASSLSIPPEQFF	TGTGCCAGCAGTTTATCGATTCCGCCGGAGCAGTTCTTC
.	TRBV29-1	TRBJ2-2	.	CSYKPFLNTGELFF	TGCAGCTATAAGCCGTTTTTGAACACCGGGGAGCTGTTTTTT
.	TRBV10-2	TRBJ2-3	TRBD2	CASRPGGYPDTQYF	TGCGCCAGCAGGCCCGGGGGGTATCCAGATACGCAGTATTTT
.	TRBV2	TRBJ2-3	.	CASSEARSTDTQYF	TGTGCCAGCAGTGAAGCCCGCTCCACAGATACGCAGTATTTT
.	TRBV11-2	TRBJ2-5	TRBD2	CASSLDLLLAGGRSWETQYF	TGTGCCAGCAGCTTAGATCTCCTACTAGCGGGGGGCCGTTCTTGGGAGACCCAGTACTTC
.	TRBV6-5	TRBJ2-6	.	CASSYFSSGANVLTF	TGTGCCAGCAGTTACTTCAGCTCTGGGGCCAACGTCCTGACTTTC
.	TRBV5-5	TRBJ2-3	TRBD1	CASSPGQDQTLTDTQYF	TGTGCCAGCAGCCCCGGACAGGATCAAACCCTCACAGATACGCAGTATTTT
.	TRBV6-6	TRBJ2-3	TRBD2	CASSFPQRGGADTQYF	TGTGCCAGCAGTTTCCCCCAGCGGGGGGGGGCAGATACGCAGTATTTT
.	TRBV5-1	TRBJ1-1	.	CASSLVDPGNTEAFF	TGCGCCAGCAGCTTGGTAGACCCGGGGAACACTGAAGCTTTCTTT
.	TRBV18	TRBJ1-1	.	CASSPLATEAFF	TGTGCCAGCTCACCCTTGGCCACTGAAGCTTTCTTT
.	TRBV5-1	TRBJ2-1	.	CASSLTVGGSYNEQFF	TGCGCCAGCAGCCTCACAGTGGGGGGCTCCTACAATGAGCAGTTCTTC
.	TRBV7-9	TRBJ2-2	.	CASSFPKGVDTGELFF	TGTGCCAGCAGCTTTCCGAAGGGGGTGGACACCGGGGAGCTGTTTTTT
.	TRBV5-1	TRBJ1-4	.	CASSSPGQEDEKLFF	TGCGCCAGCAGCTCCCCGGGACAAGAGGACGAAAAACTGTTTTTT
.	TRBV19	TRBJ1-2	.	CASSRGYGDYGYTF	TGTGCCAGTAGTAGAGGCTACGGGGACTATGGCTACACCTTC
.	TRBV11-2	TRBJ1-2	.	CASSLDLVQYGYTF	TGTGCCAGCAGCTTAGATCTGGTACAGTATGGCTACACCTTC
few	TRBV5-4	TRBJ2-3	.	CASSPGSRGTQYF	TGTGCCAGCAGCCCCGGGAGCCGGGGTACGCAGTATTTT
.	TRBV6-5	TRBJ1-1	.	CASIDSGDTEAFF	TGTGCCAGCATTGACTCAGGGGACACTGAAGCTTTCTTT
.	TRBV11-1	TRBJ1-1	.	CASSLIQLTEAFF	TGTGCCAGCAGCTTAATACAGCTGACTGAAGCTTTCTTT
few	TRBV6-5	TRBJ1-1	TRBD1	CASSPGGREAFF	TGTGCCAGCAGTCCAGGGGGACGGGAAGCTTTCTTT
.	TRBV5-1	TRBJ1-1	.	CASSLAGENTEAFF	TGCGCCAGCAGCTTGGCCGGCGAGAACACTGAAGCTTTCTTT
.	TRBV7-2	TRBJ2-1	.	CASSPSYEQFF	TGTGCCAGCAGCCCAAGCTATGAGCAGTTCTTC
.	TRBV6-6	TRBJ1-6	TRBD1	CASSPQGADSPLHF	TGTGCCAGCAGTCCACAGGGGGCGGATTCACCCCTCCACTTT
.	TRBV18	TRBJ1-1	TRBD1	CASSTQGAEGTEAFF	TGTGCCAGCTCAACACAGGGGGCTGAGGGCACTGAAGCTTTCTTT